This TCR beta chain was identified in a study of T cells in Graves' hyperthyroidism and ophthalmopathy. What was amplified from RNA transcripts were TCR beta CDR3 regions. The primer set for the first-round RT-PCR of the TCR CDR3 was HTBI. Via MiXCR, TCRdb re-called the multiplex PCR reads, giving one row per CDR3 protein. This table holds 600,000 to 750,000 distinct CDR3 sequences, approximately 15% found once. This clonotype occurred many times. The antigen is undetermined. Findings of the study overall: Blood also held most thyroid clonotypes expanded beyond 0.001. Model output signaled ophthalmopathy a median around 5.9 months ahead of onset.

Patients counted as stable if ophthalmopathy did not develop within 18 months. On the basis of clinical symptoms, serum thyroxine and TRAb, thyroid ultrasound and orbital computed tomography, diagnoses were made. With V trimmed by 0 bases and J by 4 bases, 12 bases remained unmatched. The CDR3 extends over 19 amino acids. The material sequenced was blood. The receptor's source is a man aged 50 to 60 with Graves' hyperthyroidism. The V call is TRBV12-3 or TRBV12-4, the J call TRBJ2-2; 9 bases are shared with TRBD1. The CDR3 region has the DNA TGTGCCAGCAGTTTAGCGGGGACAGGGAGCGGCGGGAGCACCGGGGAGCTGTTTTTT. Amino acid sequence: CASSLAGTGSGGSTGELFF.